Detailed here is one TCR beta chain. The sample originates from a study of blood T cell repertoires in COVID-19. V trimming: 5 bases; J trimming: 7 bases; junction bases outside the gene matches: 14. Germline-derived CDR1 and CDR2 are MNHEY and SMNVEV (reference sequence). The CDR3 totals 17 residues. Some clones are missing from TCRdb's copy, which holds only in-frame ones; the method was immunoSEQ multiplex PCR. This table has roughly 120,000 clones, roughly nine tenths appearing once. The J gene is TRBJ2-2, the V gene TRBV27, with 9 bases aligning to TRBD2. The sequence came from a man between 45 and 60 years old with COVID-19, enrolled during active disease. Sequencing input: peripheral blood. The CDR3 coding sequence is TGTGCCAGCAGTGCCCTCATGGAGCGGGAGGTATTCGGGGAGCTGTTTTTT. This translates into CASSALMEREVFGELFF.